One and the same sample provided the 25 T cell receptor beta chains below, sequenced in a study of cytomegalovirus exposure and HLA in healthy donors. The PCR made use of 60 Vbeta and 13 Jbeta primers. Clones were read by immunoSEQ multiplex PCR, and TCRdb kept only the in-frame ones, dropping some. The sample yields 200,000 to 250,000 clones, around 83% seen once. The sequencing sample was made of PBMCs. The receptors derive from a girl aged 10-17 years in good health and CMV-seronegative.

This rearrangement joins TRBV6-6 to TRBJ2-3; 10 nucleotides align to TRBD2. The CDR3 is made up of 15 amino acids. The junction had 5 bases not matched to a gene; V was cut back by 3 bases and J by 5 bases. Germline lookup yields CDR1 MNHNY and CDR2 SVGAGI (reference sequence). The CDR3 DNA reads TGTGCCAGCAGTTATACTAGCGGGAATGTAGATACGCAGTATTTT. Translated: CASSYTSGNVDTQYF.

The gene calls are TRBV4-1 and TRBJ2-4; 11 bases map to TRBD1. CDR3 length: 19 residues. The junction had 13 bases not matched to a gene; V was cut back by 5 bases and J by 1 base. Germline CDR1 reads MGHRA; CDR2 reads YSYEKL. CDR3 amino acids: CASSMEAGTGGWAKNIQYF. DNA for the CDR3: TGCGCCAGCAGCATGGAAGCCGGGACAGGGGGGTGGGCCAAAAACATTCAGTACTTC.

This clone appeared a few times. The genes are TRBV9 and TRBJ1-5, with unresolved D. V gave up 4 bases and J gave up 5 bases, with 10 bases separating them. The CDR3 runs to 13 residues. Germline CDR1 is SGDLS and CDR2 is YYNGEE. The CDR3 sequence is CASSRAPDQPQHF. The CDR3 DNA follows: TGTGCCAGCAGCCGAGCTCCGGATCAGCCCCAGCATTTT.

The chain carries TRBV5-4 and TRBJ2-5, with D tentatively TRBD2 (6 bases). The J call is doubtful: the DNA matches TRBJ2-7 better. Germline lookup yields CDR1 SGHNT and CDR2 YYREEE (reference sequence). The CDR3 has 15 residues. Here the CDR3 DNA reads TGTGCCAGCAGCCCCAAAGTAGGAGGGGATTACGAGCAGTACTTC. It codes for CASSPKVGGDYEQYF.

The chain combines TRBV18 with TRBJ2-1; 10 bases are a match to TRBD2. Trimming removed 5 bases from V and 5 bases from J; junction bases left unmatched: 18. Looked up from germline, CDR1 is KGHSH and CDR2 is LQKENI. The CDR3 length is 19 residues. For the CDR3, the DNA is TGTGCCAGCTCAAGGAAACTAGCGGGGCCGGGGACGACAAACAATGAGCAGTTCTTC. It codes for CASSRKLAGPGTTNNEQFF.

The V call is TRBV14, the J call TRBJ2-3; 9 bases are a match to TRBD1. V gave up 3 bases and J gave up 0 bases; unmatched junction bases: 4. From germline, CDR1 is SGHDN and CDR2 FVKESK. CDR3 size: 16 residues. The DNA for the CDR3 is TGTGCCAGCAGCCATACCGGGACAGGGAGCACAGATACGCAGTATTTT. This codes for CASSHTGTGSTDTQYF. The variable domain in full, with the rest retrieved from reference TRBV14 and TRBJ2-3, is EAGVTQFPSHSVIEKGQTVTLRCDPISGHDNLYWYRRVMGKEIKFLLHFVKESKQDESGMPNNRFLAERTGGTYSTLKVQPAELEDSGVYFCASSHTGTGSTDTQYFGPGTRLTVL.

The V and J genes are TRBV7-9 and TRBJ2-5; 10 bases fit TRBD1. Germline CDR1 and CDR2: SEHNR and FQNEAQ (reference sequence). The CDR3 runs 17 residues. The J segment lost 2 bases and the V segment lost 3 bases, leaving 9 bases of the junction unmatched. The CDR3 DNA follows: TGTGCCAGCAGCTTTCGACAGGGGGCAAGTATGCAAGAGACCCAGTACTTC. Amino acids: CASSFRQGASMQETQYF.

The chain joins TRBV5-1 to TRBJ1-1, with D possibly TRBD1 on 6 matching bases. The CDR3 has 15 amino acids. The germline V and J ends were trimmed by 1 base and 3 bases, with 13 bases remaining between them. The V gene's germline CDR1 is SGHRS and CDR2 YFSETQ. The CDR3 loop is CASSLQGSWDTEAFF. The CDR3 coding sequence is TGCGCCAGCAGCTTGCAGGGGAGTTGGGACACTGAAGCTTTCTTT. Together with reference TRBV5-1 and TRBJ1-1, the CDR3 gives the full variable domain: KAGVTQTPRYLIKTRGQQVTLSCSPISGHRSVSWYQQTPGQGLQFLFEYFSETQRNKGNFPGRFSGRQFSNSRSEMNVSTLELGDSALYLCASSLQGSWDTEAFFGQGTRLTVV.

This sequence joins TRBV5-6 and TRBJ2-5; weak D call: TRBD2 (6 bases). Deletions cut 0 bases from V and 2 bases from J, with 17 bases between. Germline V gene lookup returns CDR1 SGHDT and CDR2 YYEEEE. The CDR3 has 17 amino acids. DNA of the CDR3: TGTGCCAGCAGCTTGGCCCTGGAGGGTTGGAGGCAAGAGACCCAGTACTTC. Protein: CASSLALEGWRQETQYF.

The chain couples TRBV28 to TRBJ1-2, with 7 bases matching TRBD1. V was pared by 4 bases and J by 4 bases, with 6 bases of the junction left unmatched. This CDR3 spans 14 amino acids. Germline V gene data show CDR1 as MDHEN and CDR2 as SYDVKM. CDR3 loop: CASSSPGQRYGYTF. The CDR3 coding sequence is TGTGCCAGCAGTTCCCCGGGACAGCGCTATGGCTACACCTTC.

The V call is TRBV7-6, the J call TRBJ2-5; unclear D gene. V was shortened by 1 base and J by 1 base, with 4 bases between the two germline ends. This CDR3 contains 13 residues. Germline CDR1 reads SGHVS; CDR2 reads FNYEAQ. The CDR3 DNA follows: TGTGCCAGCAGCTTAGGGCCCCAAGAGACCCAGTACTTC. This translates into CASSLGPQETQYF.

The chain couples TRBV6-1 to TRBJ2-3; D remains ambiguous. From germline, CDR1 is MNHNS and CDR2 SASEGT. V lost 6 bases and J lost 2, with 9 bases in between. The CDR3 is 13 residues long. CDR3 region: CASSPVLTDTQYF. The CDR3 nucleotides are TGTGCCAGCAGCCCCGTCCTCACAGATACGCAGTATTTT.

The rearrangement joins TRBV21-1 to TRBJ1-2. TRBV21-1 is listed as a pseudogene. This CDR3 is 16 amino acids long. The CDR3 loop reads CASRKGAGGTDHGYTF. The DNA of the CDR3 is TGTGCCAGCAGGAAAGGGGCGGGGGGAACAGACCATGGCTACACCTTC.

The chain links TRBV10-2 to TRBJ2-5; D possibly corresponds to TRBD1 (5 bases). Trimming took 4 bases from V and 5 from J, leaving 11 bases between them. This CDR3 comprises 13 residues. The germline V gene has CDR1 WSHSY and CDR2 SAAADI. CDR3 sequence reads: CASSGTSAETQYF. In nucleotides, the CDR3 is TGCGCCAGCAGTGGGACATCAGCGGAGACCCAGTACTTC.

This clone showed up just once. The V gene is TRBV19, the J gene TRBJ1-1; maybe TRBD1 (5 bases). The CDR3 consists of 16 residues. V lost 7 bases and J 5 bases, leaving 23 bases between the germline ends. Germline assignment: CDR1 LNHDA and CDR2 SQIVND (reference sequence). The CDR3 DNA reads TGTGCCAGTATTCGGCCACGGGACCCCCGGGGGACTGAAGCTTTCTTT. This codes for CASIRPRDPRGTEAFF.

The rearrangement links TRBV28 to TRBJ2-3; D gene unclear. This CDR3 contains 12 residues. Germline CDR1 MDHEN, CDR2 SYDVKM. Trimming removed 4 bases from V and 8 bases from J, with 10 bases in between. The CDR3 region has the DNA TGTGCCAGCAGTTCCCTTCGCGGTACGCAGTATTTT. Amino acids: CASSSLRGTQYF.

V and J are TRBV2 and TRBJ2-7; TRBD1 is a possible D gene (6 bases). The CDR3 sequence is 15 residues long. V was clipped by 6 bases and J by 7 bases, with 22 bases between them. CDR1 is SNHLY and CDR2 is FYNNEI in the germline V gene. CDR3 region: CASSGFRDTGWEQYF. CDR3 nucleotide sequence: TGTGCCAGCAGCGGCTTCCGGGACACAGGATGGGAGCAGTACTTC.

The CDR3 sequence is CASSQPGTTYPEAFF. The CDR3 DNA sequence: TGTGCCAGCAGCCAGCCCGGGACAACTTACCCTGAAGCTTTCTTT. The chain combines TRBV9 with TRBJ1-1; D might be TRBD1 (6 bases). This CDR3 region has 15 residues. V lost 4 bases and J 6 bases, leaving 19 bases between the germline ends. Germline V gene lookup returns CDR1 SGDLS and CDR2 YYNGEE.

CDR3 coding DNA: TGTGCCGGAAAAGCCCGTGGAGGGTTTGAAAAACTGTTTTTT. Its translation is CAGKARGGFEKLFF. The chain has TRBV30 and TRBJ1-4; D is unclear. Trimming took off 8 bases at V and 7 bases at J, with 20 bases between the two ends. Germline lookup yields CDR1 GTSNPN and CDR2 SVGIG (reference sequence). The CDR3 is made up of 14 amino acids.

The chain uses TRBV6-1 and TRBJ2-7, with D perhaps TRBD1 (5 bases). The germline V and J ends were trimmed by 1 base and 6 bases, with 10 bases remaining between them. Per the germline V gene, CDR1 is MNHNS and CDR2 is SASEGT. The CDR3 is 13 residues long. The CDR3 region has the DNA TGTGCCAGCAGTGAAGTCCCCCAGGGCGAGCAGTACTTC. It is translated as CASSEVPQGEQYF.

Only one count was recorded for this clone. The chain employs TRBV28 and TRBJ2-5, with TRBD1 matching 9 bases. The CDR3 has 14 residues. V dropped 6 bases and J dropped 7; count of bases not matched to a gene: 9. Germline values: CDR1 MDHEN, CDR2 SYDVKM. The CDR3 nucleotides are TGTGCCAGCAGAGGGGGGGACAGGGCCGGGACCCAGTACTTC. Amino acid sequence: CASRGGDRAGTQYF.

The CDR3 bases are TGTGCCAGCAGTACAGGGTTCCACTACAATGAGCAGTTCTTC. It yields the protein CASSTGFHYNEQFF. The chain has TRBV28 and TRBJ2-1; D may be TRBD1 (6 bases). The germline V and J ends were trimmed by 5 bases and 3 bases, with 11 bases remaining between them. CDR1 and CDR2 from the germline V gene are MDHEN and SYDVKM. The CDR3 loop spans 14 amino acids.

The chain recombines TRBV19 with TRBJ1-6; 7 positions agree with TRBD1. Looked up from germline, CDR1 is LNHDA and CDR2 is SQIVND (reference sequence). This CDR3 is 15 amino acids long. V gave up 8 bases and J gave up 0 bases; unmatched junction bases: 4. The DNA of the CDR3 is TGTGCCAGTTCGGACAGGAGCTCCTATAATTCACCCCTCCACTTT. This encodes CASSDRSSYNSPLHF. Based on the CDR3 plus reference TRBV19 and TRBJ1-6, the full variable domain is DGGITQSPKYLFRKEGQNVTLSCEQNLNHDAMYWYRQDPGQGLRLIYYSQIVNDFQKGDIAEGYSVSREKKESFPLTVTSAQKNPTAFYLCASSDRSSYNSPLHFGNGTRLTVT.

The chain employs TRBV30 and TRBJ2-4, with 8 bases fitting TRBD2. This CDR3 spans 14 amino acids. CDR1 and CDR2 from the germline V gene are GTSNPN and SVGIG (reference sequence). With 3 bases clipped from V and 8 bases from J, the junction kept 9 bases outside the gene matches. The CDR3 DNA sequence: TGTGCCTGGAGCGTCGGGGGGGCCGTAGACATTCAGTACTTC. Encoded protein: CAWSVGGAVDIQYF. Together with reference TRBV30 and TRBJ2-4, the CDR3 gives the full variable domain: SQTIHQWPATLVQPVGSPLSLECTVEGTSNPNLYWYRQAAGRGLQLLFYSVGIGQISSEVPQNLSASRPQDRQFILSSKKLLLSDSGFYLCAWSVGGAVDIQYFGAGTRLSVL.

This chain uses TRBV28 with TRBJ1-1; TRBD1 matches at 7 bases. Germline V gene data show CDR1 as MDHEN and CDR2 as SYDVKM. The CDR3 loop spans 17 amino acids. J was trimmed by 1 base and V by 2 bases; bases with no gene match: 10. The CDR3, as DNA: TGTGCCAGCAGTTTAGGTACGACAGGGTCGGAGAACACTGAAGCTTTCTTT. Residues: CASSLGTTGSENTEAFF.